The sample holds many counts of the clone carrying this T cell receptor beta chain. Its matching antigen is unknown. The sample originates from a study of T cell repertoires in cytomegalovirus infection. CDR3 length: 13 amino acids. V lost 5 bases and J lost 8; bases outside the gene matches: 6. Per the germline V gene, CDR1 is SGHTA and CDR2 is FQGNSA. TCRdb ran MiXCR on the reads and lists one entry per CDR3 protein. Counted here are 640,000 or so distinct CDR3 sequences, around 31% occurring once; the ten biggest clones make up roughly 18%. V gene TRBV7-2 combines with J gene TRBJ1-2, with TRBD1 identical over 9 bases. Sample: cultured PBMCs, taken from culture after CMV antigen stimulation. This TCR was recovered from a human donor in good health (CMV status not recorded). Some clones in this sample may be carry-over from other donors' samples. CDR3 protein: CASSRGQGRGYTF. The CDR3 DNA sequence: TGTGCCAGCAGCCGGGGACAGGGAAGGGGCTACACCTTC.